This entry is about one T cell receptor beta chain. The CDR3 runs 15 residues. Losses at the gene ends were 3 bases for V and 6 bases for J; bases not matched to a gene: 4. Germline assignment: CDR1 SGHTA and CDR2 FQGNSA. This sample stems from a study of blood T cell repertoires in COVID-19. The wider study: Samples taken during acute and convalescent COVID-19 were collected in the United States, Italy and Spain. T cells, B-cell-depleted T cells, or PBMCs supplied cDNA or gDNA.

Per the authors' pipeline: Cell counts per sample came from amplifying reference gene primers. Clones were read by immunoSEQ multiplex PCR, and TCRdb kept only the in-frame ones, dropping some. D and trimming come from the DNA, and the V and J calls and clone size come from that table. The sample includes 60,000 or so clones, 75% to 85% seen only once; the top ten take approximately 20%. The V and J genes are TRBV7-2 and TRBJ2-3, with TRBD2 matching over 12 bases. The specimen sequenced was peripheral blood. This TCR came from a human donor in a cohort sampled during active COVID-19. CDR3 in amino acids: CASSFASGGADTQYF. In DNA, the CDR3 is TGTGCCAGCAGCTTCGCTAGCGGGGGGGCTGATACGCAGTATTTT. Full variable domain (remainder filled in from reference TRBV7-2 and TRBJ2-3): GAGVSQSPSNKVTEKGKDVELRCDPISGHTALYWYRQSLGQGLEFLIYFQGNSAPDKSGLPSDRFSAERTGGSVSTLTIQRTQQEDSAVYLCASSFASGGADTQYFGPGTRLTVL.